The 9 T cell receptor beta chains listed next were all sequenced from one sample in a study of blood T cell repertoires in COVID-19. TCRdb's copy holds only in-frame clones and misses some; the assay was immunoSEQ multiplex PCR. There are over 150,000 clones in the sample; approximately 86% occur only once, and 2.7% lies in the top ten. Sequencing was carried out using peripheral blood. The origin of the receptors is a man aged 40-49 years with active or convalescent COVID-19.

The chain couples TRBV12-5 to TRBJ2-1; 7 bases line up with TRBD1. With 6 bases clipped from V and 2 bases from J, the junction kept 1 base outside the gene matches. Germline values: CDR1 LGHNT, CDR2 FRNRAP. The CDR3 runs 13 residues. This chain's CDR3 is CASGQGTYNEQFF. Here the CDR3 DNA reads TGTGCTAGTGGACAGGGGACCTACAATGAGCAGTTCTTC.

The chain combines TRBV4-3 with TRBJ2-1, with 8 nucleotides matching TRBD1. Germline V CDR1 and CDR2: LGHNA, YSLEER. The CDR3 length is 16 residues. The J segment lost 7 bases and the V segment lost 0 bases, leaving 8 bases of the junction unmatched. The CDR3 coding sequence is TGCGCCAGCAGCCAAGATGGGTTACAGGGGGGAAATGAGCAGTTCTTC. Protein: CASSQDGLQGGNEQFF.

The rearrangement uses TRBV4-1 and TRBJ1-1; weak D call: TRBD1 (5 bases). The CDR3 is made up of 15 amino acids. Germline V gene sequence: CDR1 MGHRA, CDR2 YSYEKL. V lost 0 bases to trimming and J lost 4 bases, with 12 bases between them. CDR3 residues: CASSQEVGLGTEAFF. The DNA for the CDR3 is TGCGCCAGCAGCCAAGAGGTGGGGCTTGGCACTGAAGCTTTCTTT.

The V call is TRBV12-3 or TRBV12-4, the J call TRBJ1-3; no reliable D call. The CDR3 runs 12 residues. V lost 7 bases and J lost 0, with 4 bases in between. CDR3 sequence (DNA): TGTGCCAGCACCTTCTCTGGAAACACCATATATTTT. Translation: CASTFSGNTIYF.

The chain recombines TRBV28 with TRBJ1-6; D is perhaps TRBD1 (6 bases). Germline CDR1 is MDHEN and CDR2 is SYDVKM. Trimming stripped 4 bases from V and 9 bases from J, with 22 bases between. The CDR3 is 17 amino acids. The CDR3 DNA reads TGTGCCAGCAGTTCCCCCCGACTACAGGGTCAGGTTTCACCCCTCCACTTT. Its translation is CASSSPRLQGQVSPLHF.

The CDR3 protein is CASSQAGEQYF. The DNA for the CDR3 is TGCGCCAGCAGCCAAGCGGGTGAGCAGTACTTC. This chain uses TRBV4-3 with TRBJ2-7; no reliable D call. This CDR3 is built from 11 residues. V was cut by 1 base and J by 7 bases, with 5 bases left in between. The germline CDR1 and CDR2 sequences are LGHNA and YSLEER.

CDR3 sequence: CASSLTGRKNEQYF. The CDR3 bases are TGTGCCAGCAGCCTGACAGGGAGGAAGAACGAGCAGTACTTC. The chain links TRBV11-2 to TRBJ2-7, with D tentatively TRBD1 (7 bases). CDR3 length: 14 residues. The germline gives CDR1 SGHAT, CDR2 FQNNGV. Trimming cost V 5 bases and J 5 bases, with 16 bases left between them.

The DNA of the CDR3 is TGTGCCAGCAGATCCGGACAGGGTGGTCAGCCCCAGCATTTT. It encodes CASRSGQGGQPQHF. V gene TRBV2 combines with J gene TRBJ1-5, with TRBD1 matching over 8 bases. Germline-derived CDR1 and CDR2 are SNHLY and FYNNEI. This CDR3 region has 14 residues. J gave up 6 bases and V 6 bases, and 7 bases lay outside the gene matches.

This clone has only one observation. The chain is built from TRBV6-5 and TRBJ2-2, with no clear D. This CDR3 has 12 amino acids. Germline values: CDR1 MNHEY, CDR2 SVGAGI. V was pared by 6 bases and J by 7 bases, with 9 bases between. The CDR3 region has the DNA TGTGCCAGCAGGGTACTATACGGGGAGCTGTTTTTT. Amino acid sequence: CASRVLYGELFF.